This record covers a single TCR beta chain. These data come from a study of shared clonotypes between healthy human individuals. Study-level background: Those who served as donors were two women and a few men between the ages of 18 and 49.

The protocol was immunoSEQ multiplex PCR, while the TCRdb copy is restricted to in-frame clones and leaves out a portion. The data contain millions of clones, about 92% of them singletons. From germline, CDR1 is SGHRS and CDR2 YFSETQ. Trimming took off 0 bases at V and 8 bases at J, with 8 bases between the two ends. CDR3 length equals 13 residues. The sequenced sample consisted of naive CD4+ T cells from PBMCs. Regarding subset: CD45RA+ positively selected. The chain recombines TRBV5-1 with TRBJ2-2; unclear D gene. This TCR was sampled from a man younger than 30 in good health. Some clones in this sample may be carry-over from other donors' samples. The CDR3 protein is CASSLEGIGELFF. The CDR3 DNA reads TGCGCCAGCAGCTTGGAGGGTATAGGGGAGCTGTTTTTT.